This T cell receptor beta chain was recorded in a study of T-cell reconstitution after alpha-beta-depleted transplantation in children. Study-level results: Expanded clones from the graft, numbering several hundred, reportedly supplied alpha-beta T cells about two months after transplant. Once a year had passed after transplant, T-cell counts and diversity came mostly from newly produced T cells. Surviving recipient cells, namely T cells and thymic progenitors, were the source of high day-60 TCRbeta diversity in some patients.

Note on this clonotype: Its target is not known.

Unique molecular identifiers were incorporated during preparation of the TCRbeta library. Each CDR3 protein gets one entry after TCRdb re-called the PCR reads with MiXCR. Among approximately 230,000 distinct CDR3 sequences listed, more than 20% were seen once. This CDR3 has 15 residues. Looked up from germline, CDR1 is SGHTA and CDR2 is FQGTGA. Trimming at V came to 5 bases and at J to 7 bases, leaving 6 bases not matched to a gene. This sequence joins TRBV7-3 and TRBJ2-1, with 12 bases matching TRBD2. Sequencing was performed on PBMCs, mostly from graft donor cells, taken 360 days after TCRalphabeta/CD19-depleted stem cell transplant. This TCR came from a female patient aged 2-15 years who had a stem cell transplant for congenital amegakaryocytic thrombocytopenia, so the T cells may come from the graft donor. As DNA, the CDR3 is TGTGCCAGCAGCACGACTAGCGGGAGTGCGAATGAGCAGTTCTTC. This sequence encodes CASSTTSGSANEQFF.